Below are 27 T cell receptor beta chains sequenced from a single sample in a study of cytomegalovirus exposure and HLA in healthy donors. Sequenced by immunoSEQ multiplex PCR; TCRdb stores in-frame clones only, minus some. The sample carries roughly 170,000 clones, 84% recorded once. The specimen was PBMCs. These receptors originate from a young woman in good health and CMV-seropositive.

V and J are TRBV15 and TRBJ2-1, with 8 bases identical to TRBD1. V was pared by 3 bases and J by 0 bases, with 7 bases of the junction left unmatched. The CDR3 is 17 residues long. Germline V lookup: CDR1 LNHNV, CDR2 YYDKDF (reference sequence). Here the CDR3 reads CATSRKRQGFSYNEQFF. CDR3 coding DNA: TGTGCCACCAGCAGGAAGCGACAGGGGTTCTCCTACAATGAGCAGTTCTTC. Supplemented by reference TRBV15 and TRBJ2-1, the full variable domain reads DAMVIQNPRYQVTQFGKPVTLSCSQTLNHNVMYWYQQKSSQAPKLLFHYYDKDFNNEADTPDNFQSRRPNTSFCFLDIRSPGLGDTAMYLCATSRKRQGFSYNEQFFGPGTRLTVL.

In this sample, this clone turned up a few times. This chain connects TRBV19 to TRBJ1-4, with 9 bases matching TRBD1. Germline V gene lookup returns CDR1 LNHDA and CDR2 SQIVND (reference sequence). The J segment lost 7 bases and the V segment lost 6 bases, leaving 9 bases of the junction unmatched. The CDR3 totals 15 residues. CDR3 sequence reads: CASRMKGTGTEKLFF. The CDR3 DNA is TGTGCCAGTAGAATGAAGGGGACAGGGACTGAAAAACTGTTTTTT.

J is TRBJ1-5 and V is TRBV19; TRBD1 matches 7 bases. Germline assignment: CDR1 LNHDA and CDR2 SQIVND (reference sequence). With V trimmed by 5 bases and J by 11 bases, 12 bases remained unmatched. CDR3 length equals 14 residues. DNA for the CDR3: TGTGCCAGTAGTCCTGACAGGGTCCCCGAGTCCCAGCATTTT. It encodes CASSPDRVPESQHF.

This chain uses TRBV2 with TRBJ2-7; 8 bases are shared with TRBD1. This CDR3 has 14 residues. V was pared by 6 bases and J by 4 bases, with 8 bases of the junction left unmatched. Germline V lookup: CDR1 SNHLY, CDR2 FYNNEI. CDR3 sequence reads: CASSRTGTGYEQYF. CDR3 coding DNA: TGTGCCAGCAGCCGCACCGGGACAGGATACGAGCAGTACTTC. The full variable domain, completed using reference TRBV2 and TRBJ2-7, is EPEVTQTPSHQVTQMGQEVILRCVPISNHLYFYWYRQILGQKVEFLVSFYNNEISEKSEIFDDQFSVERPDGSNFTLKIRSTKLEDSAMYFCASSRTGTGYEQYFGPGTRLTVT.

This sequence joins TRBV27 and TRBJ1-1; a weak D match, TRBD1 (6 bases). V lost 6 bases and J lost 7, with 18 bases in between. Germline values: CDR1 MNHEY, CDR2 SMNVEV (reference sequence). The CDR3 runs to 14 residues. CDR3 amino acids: CASRSVHRAGEAFF. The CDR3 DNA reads TGTGCCAGCAGATCGGTTCACAGGGCTGGTGAAGCTTTCTTT.

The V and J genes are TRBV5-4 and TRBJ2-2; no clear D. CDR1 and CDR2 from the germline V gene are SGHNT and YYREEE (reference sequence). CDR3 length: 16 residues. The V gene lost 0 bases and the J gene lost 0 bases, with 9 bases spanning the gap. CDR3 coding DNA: TGTGCCAGCAGCTTGGCCCGAGGTACGAACACCGGGGAGCTGTTTTTT. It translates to CASSLARGTNTGELFF.

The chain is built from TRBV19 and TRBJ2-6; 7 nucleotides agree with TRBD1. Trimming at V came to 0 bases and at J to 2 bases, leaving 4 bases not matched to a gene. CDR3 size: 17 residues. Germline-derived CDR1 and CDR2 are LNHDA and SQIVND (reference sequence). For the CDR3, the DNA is TGTGCCAGTAGTATAGATCGACAGGGAGCTGGGGCCAACGTCCTGACTTTC. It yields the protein CASSIDRQGAGANVLTF.

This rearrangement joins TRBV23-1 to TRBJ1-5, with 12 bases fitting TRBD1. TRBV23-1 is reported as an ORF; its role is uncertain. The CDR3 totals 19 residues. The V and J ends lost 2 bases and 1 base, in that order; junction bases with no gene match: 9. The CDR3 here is CASSQPRDRGRVSNQPQHF. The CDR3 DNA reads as TGCGCCAGCAGTCAACCAAGGGACAGGGGGCGCGTGAGCAATCAGCCCCAGCATTTT.

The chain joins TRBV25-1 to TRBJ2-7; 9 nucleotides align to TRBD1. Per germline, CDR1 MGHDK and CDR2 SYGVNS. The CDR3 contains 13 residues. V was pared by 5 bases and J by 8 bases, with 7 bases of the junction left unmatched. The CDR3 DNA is TGTGCCAGCAGTTTGGACACAGGGGGCAAGCAGTACTTC. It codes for CASSLDTGGKQYF.

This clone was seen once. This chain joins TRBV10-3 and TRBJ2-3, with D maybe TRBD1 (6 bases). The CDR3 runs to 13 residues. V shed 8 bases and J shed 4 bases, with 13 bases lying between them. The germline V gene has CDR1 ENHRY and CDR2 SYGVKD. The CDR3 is CAIRSGDADTQYF. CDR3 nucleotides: TGTGCCATCCGGTCAGGGGACGCAGATACGCAGTATTTT.

CDR3 DNA sequence: TGTGCCAGCAGCTTCCCCCGCCCCGGCGGGGAGACCCAGTACTTC. Its protein is CASSFPRPGGETQYF. The rearrangement uses TRBV5-4 and TRBJ2-5; D possibly corresponds to TRBD2 (5 bases). Germline assignment: CDR1 SGHNT and CDR2 YYREEE (reference sequence). The CDR3 runs to 15 residues. Trimming pared 2 bases from V and 5 bases from J, leaving 16 bases between.

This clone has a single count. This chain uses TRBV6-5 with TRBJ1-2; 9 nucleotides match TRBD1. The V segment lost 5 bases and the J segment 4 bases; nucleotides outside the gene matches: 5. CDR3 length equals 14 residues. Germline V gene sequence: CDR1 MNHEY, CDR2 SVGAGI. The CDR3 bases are TGTGCCAGCAGTAAGGACAGGGGTGGCTATGGCTACACCTTC. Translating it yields CASSKDRGGYGYTF.

Here the CDR3 DNA reads TGTGCCAGCAGCGGGGGGGCCACAGATACGCAGTATTTT. Translated, it gives CASSGGATDTQYF. The V call is TRBV6-4, the J call TRBJ2-3; TRBD2 matches at 8 bases. J was trimmed by 2 bases and V by 6 bases; bases with no gene match: 1. Per germline, CDR1 MRHNA and CDR2 SNTAGT. CDR3 length equals 13 residues.

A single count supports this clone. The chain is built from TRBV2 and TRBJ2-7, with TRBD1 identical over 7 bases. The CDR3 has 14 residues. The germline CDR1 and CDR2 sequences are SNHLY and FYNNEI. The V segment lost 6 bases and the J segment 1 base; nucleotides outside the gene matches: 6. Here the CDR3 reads CASRLDRRSYEQYF. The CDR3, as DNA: TGTGCCAGCAGATTGGACAGGCGGTCCTACGAGCAGTACTTC.

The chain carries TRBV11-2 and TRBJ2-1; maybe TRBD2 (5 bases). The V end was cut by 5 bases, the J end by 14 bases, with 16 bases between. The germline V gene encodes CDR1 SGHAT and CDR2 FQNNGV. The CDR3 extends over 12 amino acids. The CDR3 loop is CASSPTGRFEFF. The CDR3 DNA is TGTGCCAGCAGCCCCACGGGAAGATTTGAGTTCTTC. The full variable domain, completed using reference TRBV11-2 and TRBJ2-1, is EAGVAQSPRYKIIEKRQSVAFWCNPISGHATLYWYQQILGQGPKLLIQFQNNGVVDDSQLPKDRFSAERLKGVDSTLKIQPAKLEDSAVYLCASSPTGRFEFFGPGTRLTVL.

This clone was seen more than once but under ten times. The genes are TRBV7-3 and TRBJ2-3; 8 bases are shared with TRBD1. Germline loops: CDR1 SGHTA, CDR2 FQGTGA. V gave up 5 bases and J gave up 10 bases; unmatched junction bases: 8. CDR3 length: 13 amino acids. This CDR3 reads CASSPDRGAAQYF. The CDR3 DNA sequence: TGTGCCAGCAGCCCTGACAGGGGCGCTGCGCAGTATTTT.

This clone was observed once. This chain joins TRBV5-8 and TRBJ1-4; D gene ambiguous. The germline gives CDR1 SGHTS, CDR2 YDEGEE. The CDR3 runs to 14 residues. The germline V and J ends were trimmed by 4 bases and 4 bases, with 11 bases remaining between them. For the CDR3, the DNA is TGTGCCAGCAGCCCGGGAGTATTTAATGAAAAACTGTTTTTT. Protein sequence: CASSPGVFNEKLFF.

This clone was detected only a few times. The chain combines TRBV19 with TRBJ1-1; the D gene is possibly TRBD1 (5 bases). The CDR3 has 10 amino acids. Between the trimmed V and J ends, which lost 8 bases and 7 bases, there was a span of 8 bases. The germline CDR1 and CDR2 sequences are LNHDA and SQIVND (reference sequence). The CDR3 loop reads CASGRGEAFF. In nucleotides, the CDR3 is TGTGCCAGTGGAAGGGGTGAAGCTTTCTTT.

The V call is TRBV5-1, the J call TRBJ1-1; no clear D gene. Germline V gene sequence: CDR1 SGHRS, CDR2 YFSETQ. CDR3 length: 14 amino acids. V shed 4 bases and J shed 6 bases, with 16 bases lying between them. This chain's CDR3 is CASSRATEGSEAFF. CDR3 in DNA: TGCGCCAGCAGCCGGGCGACGGAGGGATCTGAAGCTTTCTTT.

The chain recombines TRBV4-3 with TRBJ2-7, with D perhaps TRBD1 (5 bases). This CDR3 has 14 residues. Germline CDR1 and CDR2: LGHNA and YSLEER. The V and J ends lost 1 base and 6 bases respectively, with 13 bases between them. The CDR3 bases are TGCGCCAGCAGCCAAGCGGTTATGGGGCGCGAGCAGTACTTC. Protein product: CASSQAVMGREQYF.

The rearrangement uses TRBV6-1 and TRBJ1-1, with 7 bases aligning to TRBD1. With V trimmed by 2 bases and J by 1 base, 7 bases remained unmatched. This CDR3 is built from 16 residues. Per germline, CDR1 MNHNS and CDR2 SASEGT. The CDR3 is CASSERGGAGNTEAFF. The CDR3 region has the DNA TGTGCCAGCAGTGAAAGAGGGGGCGCGGGGAACACTGAAGCTTTCTTT.

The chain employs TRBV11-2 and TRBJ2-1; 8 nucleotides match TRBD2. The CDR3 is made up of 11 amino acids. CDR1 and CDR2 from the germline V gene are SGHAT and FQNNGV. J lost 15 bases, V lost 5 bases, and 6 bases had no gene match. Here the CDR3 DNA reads TGTGCCAGCAGCCCGGGGACTAGTCCGTTCTTC. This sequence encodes CASSPGTSPFF.

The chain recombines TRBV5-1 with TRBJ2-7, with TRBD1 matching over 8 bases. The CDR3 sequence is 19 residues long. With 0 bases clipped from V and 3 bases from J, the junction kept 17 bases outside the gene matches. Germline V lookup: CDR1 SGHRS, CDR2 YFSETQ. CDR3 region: CASSLVYRDRSGEHYEQYF. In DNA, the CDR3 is TGCGCCAGCAGCTTGGTATACCGGGACAGGTCTGGGGAGCACTACGAGCAGTACTTC.

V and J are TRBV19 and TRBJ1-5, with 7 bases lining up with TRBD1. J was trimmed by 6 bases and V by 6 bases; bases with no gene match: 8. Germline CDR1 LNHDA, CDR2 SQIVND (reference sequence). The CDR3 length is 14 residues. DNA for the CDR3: TGTGCCAGTAGCCCCGGACAGGCGGCTCAGCCCCAGCATTTT. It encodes CASSPGQAAQPQHF.

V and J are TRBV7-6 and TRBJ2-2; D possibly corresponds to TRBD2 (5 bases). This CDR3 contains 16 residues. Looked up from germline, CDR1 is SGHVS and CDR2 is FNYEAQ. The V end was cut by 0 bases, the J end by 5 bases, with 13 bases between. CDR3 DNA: TGTGCCAGCAGCTTAGCGCCTCTTGGAGGTACCGGGGAGCTGTTTTTT. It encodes CASSLAPLGGTGELFF.

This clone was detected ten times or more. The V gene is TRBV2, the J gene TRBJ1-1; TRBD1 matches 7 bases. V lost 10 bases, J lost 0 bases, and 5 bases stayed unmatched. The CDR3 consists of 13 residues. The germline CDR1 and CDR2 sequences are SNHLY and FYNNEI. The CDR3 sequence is CATGGQMNTEAFF. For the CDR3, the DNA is TGTGCCACCGGGGGACAGATGAACACTGAAGCTTTCTTT.

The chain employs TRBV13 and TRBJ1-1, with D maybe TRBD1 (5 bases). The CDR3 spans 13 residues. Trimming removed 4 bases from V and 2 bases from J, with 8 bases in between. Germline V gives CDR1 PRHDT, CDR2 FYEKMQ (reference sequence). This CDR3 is CASSSTANTEAFF. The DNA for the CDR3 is TGTGCCAGCAGCTCGACAGCTAACACTGAAGCTTTCTTT.